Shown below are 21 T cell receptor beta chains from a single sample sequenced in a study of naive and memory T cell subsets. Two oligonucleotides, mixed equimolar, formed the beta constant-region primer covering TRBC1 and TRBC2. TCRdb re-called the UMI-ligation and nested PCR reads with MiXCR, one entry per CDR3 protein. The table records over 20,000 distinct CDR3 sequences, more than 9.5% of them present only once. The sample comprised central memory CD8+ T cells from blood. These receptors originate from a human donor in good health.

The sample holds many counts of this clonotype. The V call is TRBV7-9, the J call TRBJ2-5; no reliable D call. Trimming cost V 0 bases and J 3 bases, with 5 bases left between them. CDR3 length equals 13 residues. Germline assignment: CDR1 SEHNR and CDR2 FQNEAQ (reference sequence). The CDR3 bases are TGTGCCAGCAGCTTAGCGGCCAAAGAGACCCAGTACTTC. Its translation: CASSLAAKETQYF.

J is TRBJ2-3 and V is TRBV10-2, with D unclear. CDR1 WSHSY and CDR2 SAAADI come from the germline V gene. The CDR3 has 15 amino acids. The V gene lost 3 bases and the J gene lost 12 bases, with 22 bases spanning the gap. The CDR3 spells CASSEVILTHDFQYF. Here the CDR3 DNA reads TGCGCCAGCAGTGAAGTTATATTGACGCACGACTTTCAGTATTTT.

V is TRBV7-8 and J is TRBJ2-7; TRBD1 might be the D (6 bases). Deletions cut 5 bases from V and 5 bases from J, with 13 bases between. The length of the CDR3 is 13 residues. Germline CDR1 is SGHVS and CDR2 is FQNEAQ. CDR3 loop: CASSQDRYDEQYF. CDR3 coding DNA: TGTGCCAGCAGCCAAGACAGGTATGACGAGCAGTACTTC.

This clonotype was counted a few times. The CDR3 nucleotides are TGCGCCAGCAGCACGGGACAGGGGGTCCTCCACTTT. Protein sequence: CASSTGQGVLHF. The chain links TRBV4-1 to TRBJ1-6, with 11 bases lining up with TRBD1. There are 12 residues in the CDR3. J was trimmed by 15 bases and V by 5 bases; bases with no gene match: 3. The germline V gene has CDR1 MGHRA and CDR2 YSYEKL.

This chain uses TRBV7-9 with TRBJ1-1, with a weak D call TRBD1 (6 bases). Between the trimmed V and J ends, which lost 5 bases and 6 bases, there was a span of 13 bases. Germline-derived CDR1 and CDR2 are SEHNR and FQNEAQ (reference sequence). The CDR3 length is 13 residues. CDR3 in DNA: TGTGCCAGCAGCGCAGCAGGGGACGCTGAAGCTTTCTTT. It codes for CASSAAGDAEAFF.

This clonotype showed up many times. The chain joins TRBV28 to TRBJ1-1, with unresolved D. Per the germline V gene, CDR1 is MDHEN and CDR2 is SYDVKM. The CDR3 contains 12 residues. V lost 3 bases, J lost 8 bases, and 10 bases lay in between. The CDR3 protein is CASSFRPEEAFF. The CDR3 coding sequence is TGTGCCAGCAGTTTCCGGCCCGAGGAAGCTTTCTTT.

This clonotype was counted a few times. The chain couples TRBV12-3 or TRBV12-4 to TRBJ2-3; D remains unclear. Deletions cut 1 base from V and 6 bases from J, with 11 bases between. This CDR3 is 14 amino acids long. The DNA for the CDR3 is TGTGCCAGCAGTTTAGGAACTTCCTTTGATACGCAGTATTTT. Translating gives CASSLGTSFDTQYF.

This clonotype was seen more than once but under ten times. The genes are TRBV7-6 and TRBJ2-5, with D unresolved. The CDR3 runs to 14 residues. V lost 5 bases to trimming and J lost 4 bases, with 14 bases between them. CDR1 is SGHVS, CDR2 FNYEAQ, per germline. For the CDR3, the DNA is TGTGCCAGCAGCCGTATCCAAGGACGAGAGACCCAGTACTTC. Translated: CASSRIQGRETQYF.

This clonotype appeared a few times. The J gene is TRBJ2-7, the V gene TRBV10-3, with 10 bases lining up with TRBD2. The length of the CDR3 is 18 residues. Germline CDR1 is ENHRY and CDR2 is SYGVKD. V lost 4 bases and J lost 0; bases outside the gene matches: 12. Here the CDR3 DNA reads TGTGCCATCAGTGCGACCGGGACTAGCGATCCGAGCTCCTACGAGCAGTACTTC. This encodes CAISATGTSDPSSYEQYF.

CDR3 sequence: CSAPLPGQGFEQFF. For the CDR3, the DNA is TGCAGTGCTCCACTACCGGGACAGGGTTTTGAGCAGTTCTTC. The chain uses TRBV20-1 and TRBJ2-1; 9 bases agree with TRBD1. The germline CDR1 and CDR2 sequences are DFQATT and SNEGSKA (reference sequence). J was trimmed by 9 bases and V by 5 bases; bases with no gene match: 11. This CDR3 is 14 amino acids long.

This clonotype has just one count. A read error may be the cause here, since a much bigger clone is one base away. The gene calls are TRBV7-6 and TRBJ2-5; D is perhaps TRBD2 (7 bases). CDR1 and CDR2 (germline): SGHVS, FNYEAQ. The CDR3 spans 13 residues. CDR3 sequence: CACSLRGAKTQYF. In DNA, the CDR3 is TGTGCCTGCAGCTTACGGGGGGCGAAGACCCAGTACTTC.

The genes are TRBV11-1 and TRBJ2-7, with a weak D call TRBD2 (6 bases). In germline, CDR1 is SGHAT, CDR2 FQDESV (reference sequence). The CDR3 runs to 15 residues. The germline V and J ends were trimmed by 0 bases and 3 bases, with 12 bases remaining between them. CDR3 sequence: CASSLAHGGNYEQYF. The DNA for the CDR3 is TGTGCCAGCAGCTTAGCGCATGGAGGGAACTACGAGCAGTACTTC.

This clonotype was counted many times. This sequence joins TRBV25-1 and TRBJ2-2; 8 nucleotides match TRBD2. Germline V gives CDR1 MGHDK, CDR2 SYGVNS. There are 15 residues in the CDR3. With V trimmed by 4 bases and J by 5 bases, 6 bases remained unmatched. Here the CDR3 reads CASSVSGRGTGELFF. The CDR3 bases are TGTGCCAGCAGTGTGAGCGGGAGAGGGACCGGGGAGCTGTTTTTT. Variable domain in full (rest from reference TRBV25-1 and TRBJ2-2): EADIYQTPRYLVIGTGKKITLECSQTMGHDKMYWYQQDPGMELHLIHYSYGVNSTEKGDLSSESTVSRIRTEHFPLTLESARPSHTSQYLCASSVSGRGTGELFFGEGSRLTVL.

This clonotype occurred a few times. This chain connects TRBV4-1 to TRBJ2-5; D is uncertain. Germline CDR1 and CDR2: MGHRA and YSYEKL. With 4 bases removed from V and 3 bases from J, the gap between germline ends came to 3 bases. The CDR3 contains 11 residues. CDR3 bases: TGCGCCAGCAGCCGCGAAGAGACCCAGTACTTC. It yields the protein CASSREETQYF.

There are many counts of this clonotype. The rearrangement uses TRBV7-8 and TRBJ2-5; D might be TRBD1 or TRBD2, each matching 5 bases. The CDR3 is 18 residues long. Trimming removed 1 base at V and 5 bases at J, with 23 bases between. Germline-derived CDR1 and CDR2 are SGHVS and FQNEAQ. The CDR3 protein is CASSLEPLSPGAGETQYF. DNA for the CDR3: TGTGCCAGCAGCTTAGAACCCCTCTCTCCCGGGGCAGGGGAGACCCAGTACTTC. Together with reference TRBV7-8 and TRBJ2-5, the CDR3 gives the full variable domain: GAGVSQSPRYKVAKRGQDVALRCDPISGHVSLFWYQQALGQGPEFLTYFQNEAQLDKSGLPSDRFFAERPEGSVSTLKIQRTQQEDSAVYLCASSLEPLSPGAGETQYFGPGTRLLVL.

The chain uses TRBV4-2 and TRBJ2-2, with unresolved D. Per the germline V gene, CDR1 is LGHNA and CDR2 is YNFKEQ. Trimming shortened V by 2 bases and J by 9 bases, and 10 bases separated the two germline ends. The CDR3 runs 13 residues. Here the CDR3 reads CASSQTRSRELFF. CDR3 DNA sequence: TGTGCCAGCAGCCAAACGAGAAGTAGGGAGCTGTTTTTT.

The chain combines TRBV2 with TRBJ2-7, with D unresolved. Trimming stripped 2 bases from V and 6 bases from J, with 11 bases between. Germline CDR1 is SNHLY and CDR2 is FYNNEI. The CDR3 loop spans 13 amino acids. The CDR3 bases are TGTGCCAGCAGTGAATCTTCATCTGTCGAGCAGTACTTC. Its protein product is CASSESSSVEQYF.

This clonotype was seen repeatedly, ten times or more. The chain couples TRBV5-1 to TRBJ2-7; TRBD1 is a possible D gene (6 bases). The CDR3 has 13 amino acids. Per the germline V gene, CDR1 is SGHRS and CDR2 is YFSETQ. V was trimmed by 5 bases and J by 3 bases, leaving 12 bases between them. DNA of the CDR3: TGCGCCAGCAGGGGACCAGGGGTCTACGAGCAGTACTTC. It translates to CASRGPGVYEQYF.

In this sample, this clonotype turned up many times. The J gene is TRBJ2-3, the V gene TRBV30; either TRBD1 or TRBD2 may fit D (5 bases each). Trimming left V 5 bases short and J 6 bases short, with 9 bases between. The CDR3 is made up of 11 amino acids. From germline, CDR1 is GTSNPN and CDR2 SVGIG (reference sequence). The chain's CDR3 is CAWWGPDTQYF. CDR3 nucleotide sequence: TGTGCCTGGTGGGGACCCGATACGCAGTATTTT.

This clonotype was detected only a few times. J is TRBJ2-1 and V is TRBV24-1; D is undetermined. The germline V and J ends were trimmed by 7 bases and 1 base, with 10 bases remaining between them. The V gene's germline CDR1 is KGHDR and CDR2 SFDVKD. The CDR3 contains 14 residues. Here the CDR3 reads CATRRSRSYNEQFF. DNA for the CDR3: TGTGCCACCAGGCGAAGTAGGTCCTACAATGAGCAGTTCTTC.

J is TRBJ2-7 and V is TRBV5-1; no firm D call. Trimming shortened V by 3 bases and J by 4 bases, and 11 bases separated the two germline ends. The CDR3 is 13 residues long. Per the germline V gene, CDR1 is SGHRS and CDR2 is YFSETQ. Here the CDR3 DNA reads TGCGCCAGCAGCTCTACTGGGTCTTACGAGCAGTACTTC. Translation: CASSSTGSYEQYF.